This T cell receptor (beta chain) was profiled in a study of lymphopenia after photon versus proton radiotherapy. The CDR3 length is 13 residues. Germline lookup yields CDR1 GTSNPN and CDR2 SVGIG (reference sequence). V was clipped by 4 bases and J by 8 bases, with 14 bases between them. The protocol was immunoSEQ multiplex PCR, while the TCRdb copy is restricted to in-frame clones and leaves out a portion. The table lists over 35,000 clones, around four fifths of them singletons. To note about this clone: Its specificity is not known.

Study-wide results and caveats: Better survival with proton therapy was suggested as possible, not demonstrated. Post-nadir diversity loss with photons came from oligoclonal expansion, particularly CD8+ Temra cells. Larger post-nadir TCR diversity loss correlated inversely with survival in deceased patients. Under photons, naive T cells and diversity fell while effector/memory populations rose.

Sequences were derived from peripheral blood, sampled from a patient treated with proton-based radiotherapy. This chain joins TRBV30 and TRBJ2-2; a weak D match, TRBD2 (6 bases). This receptor was obtained from a woman in her 70s with pancreatic cancer. The CDR3 DNA sequence: TGTGCCTGGACACTCCGGAGGGAAGGGGAGCTGTTTTTT. Translated: CAWTLRREGELFF.